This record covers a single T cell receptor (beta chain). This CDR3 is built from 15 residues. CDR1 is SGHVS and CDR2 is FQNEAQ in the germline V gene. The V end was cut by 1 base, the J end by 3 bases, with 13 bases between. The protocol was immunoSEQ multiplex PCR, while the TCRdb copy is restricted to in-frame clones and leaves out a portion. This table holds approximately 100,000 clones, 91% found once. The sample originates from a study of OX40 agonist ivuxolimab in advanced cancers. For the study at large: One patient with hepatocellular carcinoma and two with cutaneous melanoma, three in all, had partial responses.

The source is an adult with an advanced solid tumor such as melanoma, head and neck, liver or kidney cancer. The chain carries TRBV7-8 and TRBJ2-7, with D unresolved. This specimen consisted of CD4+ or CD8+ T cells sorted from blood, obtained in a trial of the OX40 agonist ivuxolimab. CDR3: CASSLVGQMNYEQYF. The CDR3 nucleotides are TGTGCCAGCAGCTTAGTAGGTCAGATGAACTACGAGCAGTACTTC.